This entry concerns a single T cell receptor beta chain. Its antigen is currently not known. No base qualities exist here, and no much larger clone lies one base off it. TCRbeta CDR3 regions were amplified from genomic DNA by means of the immunoSEQ Assay, a bias-controlled multiplex PCR. In the source study's methods: Nucleated cell counts per sample were estimated from amplification of reference gene primers within the assay. To quantify the absolute abundance of each unique TCRbeta CDR3 rearrangement, sequence reads were collapsed and filtered. Productive Simpson clonality was computed per sample as the square root of Simpson's diversity index over productive rearrangements. TCRdb carries this immuneACCESS record with in-frame sequences only. Its versions omit some clonotypes, under half of them owing to an unresolved V gene in the studies checked, with the rest unexplained. V and J calls and clone size are those listed in that table; D and trimming were worked out from the DNA. Here the sample has under 200,000 clones; 80% to 90% occur a single time. The ten largest clones represent over 3.5% of the sample.

From cysteine to phenylalanine, the CDR3 is 13 amino acids long. Only CDR3 DNA is held: 39 bases, read in frame from base 1. V and J lose 2 bases and 10 bases, and a span of 14 bases separates them. CDR1 and CDR2, looked up from the germline V gene, are KGHSH and LQKENI. The collaborating institutions used their own protocols to collect whole blood in K2EDTA tubes. For TCRbeta analysis, collaborators shipped samples as frozen whole blood, isolated PBMCs, or DNA extracted from either of those sample types. The sample originates from a study of blood T cell repertoires in COVID-19 (dated by TCRdb to the early 2020s). Turning to the overall study: The collaborator samples originated in the United States, Italy and Spain and spanned the acute and convalescent phases of COVID-19. The repertoires were released in a freely available public database meant as a resource for research on the immune response to SARS-CoV-2. HLA class I and class II types, where available, came from metadata supplied by the sample provider rather than from assay-based typing. Sample metadata almost always included a de-identified subject ID, COVID-19 status, age in years and sex. Deeply sampled blood TCRbeta repertoires from subjects exposed to, actively infected with, or recovered from COVID-19 were included in the dataset. The material from the prospective study consisted of cDNA or gDNA derived from T cells, B-cell-depleted T cells, or PBMCs. The samples were drawn from the first 160 participants of the ongoing ImmuneRACE study and from 950 to 1,500 subjects provided by 6 global collaborators. Paper-wide results and their limitations: The amount of clinical and demographic metadata varied by source and participant and was provided uncurated.

The TCR originated in a man between 18 and 35 years old with active or convalescent COVID-19. The chain joins TRBV18 to TRBJ1-1; the D gene remains uncertain. The material sequenced was peripheral blood. The CDR3 corresponds to CASSPGDNRGAFF. The DNA reads as follows: TGTGCCAGCTCACCAGGGGATAACCGGGGAGCTTTCTTT.